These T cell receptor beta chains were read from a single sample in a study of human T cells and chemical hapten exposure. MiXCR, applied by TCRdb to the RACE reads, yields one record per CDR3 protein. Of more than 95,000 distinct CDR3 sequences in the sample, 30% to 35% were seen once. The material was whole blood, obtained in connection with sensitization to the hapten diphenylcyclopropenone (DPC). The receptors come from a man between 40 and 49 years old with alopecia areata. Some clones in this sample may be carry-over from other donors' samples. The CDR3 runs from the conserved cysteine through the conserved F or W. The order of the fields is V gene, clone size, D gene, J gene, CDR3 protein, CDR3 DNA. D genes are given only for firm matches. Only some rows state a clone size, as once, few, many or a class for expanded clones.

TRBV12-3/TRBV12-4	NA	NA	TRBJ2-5	CASSSRQETQYF	TGTGCCAGCAGTTCCAGGCAAGAGACCCAGTACTTC
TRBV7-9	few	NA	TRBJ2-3	CASSLARGLGADTQYF	TGTGCCAGCAGCTTAGCGCGGGGGCTAGGAGCAGATACGCAGTATTTT
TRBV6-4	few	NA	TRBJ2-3	CASSDKGWEDLIVGTDTQYF	TGTGCCAGCAGTGATAAGGGCTGGGAAGACCTTATAGTTGGCACAGATACGCAGTATTTT
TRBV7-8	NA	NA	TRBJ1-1	CASSLSSGARGHNTEAFF	TGTGCCAGCAGCTTAAGTAGCGGGGCCCGGGGCCACAACACTGAAGCTTTCTTT
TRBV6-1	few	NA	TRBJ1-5	CASTSGSVSNQPQHF	TGTGCCAGCACATCAGGGAGTGTTAGCAATCAGCCCCAGCATTTT
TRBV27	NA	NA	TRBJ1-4	CASSFRLVGEKLFF	TGTGCCAGCAGTTTCAGGCTAGTCGGAGAAAAACTGTTTTTT
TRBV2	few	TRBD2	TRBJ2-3	CATQGTSLTDTQYF	TGTGCCACCCAGGGGACTAGCCTCACAGATACGCAGTATTTT
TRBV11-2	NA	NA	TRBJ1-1	CASSPSGGLSTEAFF	TGTGCCAGCAGCCCCTCCGGGGGGCTGAGCACTGAAGCTTTCTTT
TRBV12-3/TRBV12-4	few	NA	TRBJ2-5	CASSHRGLQETQYF	TGTGCCAGCAGCCATCGTGGGTTGCAAGAGACCCAGTACTTC
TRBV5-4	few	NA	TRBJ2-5	CATAGEYQETQYF	TGTGCCACAGCAGGGGAGTACCAAGAGACCCAGTACTTC
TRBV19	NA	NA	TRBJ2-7	CASSRAEWGYEQYF	TGTGCCAGTAGTCGAGCCGAATGGGGCTACGAGCAGTACTTC
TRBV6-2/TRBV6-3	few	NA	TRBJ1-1	CASSYLLEEVEAFF	TGTGCCAGCAGTTACCTGTTAGAGGAGGTCGAAGCTTTCTTT
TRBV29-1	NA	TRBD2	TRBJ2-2	CSVEESLLGRESSAGELFF	TGCAGCGTTGAAGAAAGCCTCTTGGGGCGGGAGAGTAGCGCCGGGGAGCTGTTTTTT
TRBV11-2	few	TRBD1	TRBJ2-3	CASRRTGGRGDTQYF	TGTGCCAGCAGGCGGACAGGGGGCCGGGGGGATACGCAGTATTTT
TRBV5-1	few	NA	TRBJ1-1	CASSSQNPMMNTEAFF	TGCGCCAGCAGCTCCCAAAACCCTATGATGAACACTGAAGCTTTCTTT
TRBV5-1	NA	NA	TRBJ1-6	CASSGGQDQHSPLHF	TGCGCCAGCAGCGGGGGGCAGGACCAACATTCACCCCTCCACTTT
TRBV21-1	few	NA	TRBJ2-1	CASSKGEEPRTYNEQFF	TGTGCCAGCAGCAAAGGTGAGGAACCAAGGACCTACAATGAGCAGTTCTTC
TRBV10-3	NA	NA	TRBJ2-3	CAMHSGTTDTQYF	TGTGCCATGCATTCCGGGACAACAGATACGCAGTATTTT
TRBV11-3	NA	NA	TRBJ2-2	CASSSSYTGELFF	TGTGCCAGCAGCTCTAGCTACACCGGGGAGCTGTTTTTT
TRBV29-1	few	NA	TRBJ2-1	CSARGRAYNEQFF	TGCAGCGCGAGGGGTAGAGCCTACAATGAGCAGTTCTTC
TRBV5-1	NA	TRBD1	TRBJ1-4	CASSSRTGNEKLFF	TGCGCCAGCAGCTCCCGGACAGGGAATGAAAAACTGTTTTTT
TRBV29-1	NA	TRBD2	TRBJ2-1	CSVEGGLAGVNEQFF	TGCAGCGTTGAAGGAGGACTAGCGGGAGTTAATGAGCAGTTCTTC
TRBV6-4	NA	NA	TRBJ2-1	CASSVSDWNEQFF	TGTGCCAGCAGTGTAAGCGACTGGAATGAGCAGTTCTTC
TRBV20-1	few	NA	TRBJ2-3	CSVIKRGLAGDTQYF	TGCAGTGTCATAAAACGGGGGCTTGCTGGAGATACGCAGTATTTT
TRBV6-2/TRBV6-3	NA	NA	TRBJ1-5	CASSFSREAGNQPQHF	TGTGCCAGCAGTTTTAGCAGGGAGGCAGGCAATCAGCCCCAGCATTTT
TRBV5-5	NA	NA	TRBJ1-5	CASSFGPLSVHSNQPQHF	TGTGCCAGCAGCTTCGGCCCCCTCTCGGTACACAGCAATCAGCCCCAGCATTTT
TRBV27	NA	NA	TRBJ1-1	CASSLRSVGMNTEAFF	TGTGCCAGCAGTTTACGTTCAGTGGGAATGAACACTGAAGCTTTCTTT
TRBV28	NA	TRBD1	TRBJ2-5	CASSGQEETQYF	TGTGCCAGCAGTGGACAGGAAGAGACCCAGTACTTC
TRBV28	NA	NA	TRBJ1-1	CASSLHYLGTEAFF	TGTGCCAGCAGTCTCCATTACTTGGGAACTGAAGCTTTCTTT
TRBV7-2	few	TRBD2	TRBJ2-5	CASSSRTSEQTQYF	TGTGCCAGCAGCTCCCGGACTAGCGAGCAGACCCAGTACTTC
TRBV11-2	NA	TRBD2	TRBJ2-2	CASSLDWGGKNTGELFF	TGTGCCAGCAGCTTGGACTGGGGGGGAAAGAACACCGGGGAGCTGTTTTTT
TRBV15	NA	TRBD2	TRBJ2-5	CATSRVWAGGRETQYF	TGTGCCACCAGCAGAGTTTGGGCGGGAGGGCGTGAGACCCAGTACTTC
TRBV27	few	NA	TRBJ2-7	CASSLNGVLADEQYF	TGTGCCAGCAGTTTAAACGGGGTACTCGCCGACGAGCAGTACTTC
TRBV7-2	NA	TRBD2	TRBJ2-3	CASSYRGAERETPRTQYF	TGTGCCAGCAGCTATAGGGGCGCCGAGCGGGAGACTCCTCGGACGCAGTATTTT
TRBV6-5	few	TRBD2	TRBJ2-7	CASSASGTSYEQYF	TGTGCCAGCAGTGCTAGCGGAACCTCCTACGAGCAGTACTTC
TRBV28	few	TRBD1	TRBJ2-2	CASSFFGTVGTGELFF	TGTGCCAGCAGTTTTTTCGGGACAGTGGGGACCGGGGAGCTGTTTTTT
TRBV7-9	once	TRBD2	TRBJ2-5	CASSFLAGGGETQYF	TGTGCCAGCAGCTTCCTAGCGGGAGGGGGAGAGACCCAGTACTTC
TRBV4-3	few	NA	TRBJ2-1	CASSQDLNWGTSAGNEQFF	TGCGCCAGCAGCCAAGATTTGAATTGGGGGACCTCCGCCGGCAATGAGCAGTTCTTC
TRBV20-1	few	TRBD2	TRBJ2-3	CSAVLAGGIDTQYF	TGCAGTGCTGTACTAGCGGGAGGAATAGATACGCAGTATTTT
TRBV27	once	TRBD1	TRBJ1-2	CASSLFTPGQGAVYGYTF	TGTGCCAGCAGTTTATTCACGCCGGGACAGGGGGCGGTCTATGGCTACACCTTC
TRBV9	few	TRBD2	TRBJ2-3	CASRKGLAVTDTQYF	TGTGCCAGCAGGAAAGGACTAGCGGTCACAGATACGCAGTATTTT
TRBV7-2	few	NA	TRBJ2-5	CASSPRQGREETQYF	TGTGCCAGCAGCCCGCGACAGGGGAGGGAAGAGACCCAGTACTTC
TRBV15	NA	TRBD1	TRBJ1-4	CATSPGQGGNEKLFF	TGTGCCACCAGCCCAGGACAGGGGGGAAACGAAAAACTGTTTTTT
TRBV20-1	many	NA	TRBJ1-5	CSAAPPGHQPQHF	TGCAGTGCAGCCCCCCCGGGCCATCAGCCCCAGCATTTT
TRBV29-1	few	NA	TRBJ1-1	CSVGRLTEAFF	TGCAGCGTTGGCCGACTCACTGAAGCTTTCTTT
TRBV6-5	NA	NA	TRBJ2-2	CASSLAGTANTGELFF	TGTGCCAGCAGTCTGGCCGGGACTGCGAACACCGGGGAGCTGTTTTTT
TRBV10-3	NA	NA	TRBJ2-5	CAISESGTSWVETQYF	TGTGCCATCAGTGAGTCCGGGACATCTTGGGTAGAGACCCAGTACTTC
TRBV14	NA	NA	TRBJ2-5	CASSQVRGETQYF	TGTGCCAGCAGCCAGGTTAGGGGTGAGACCCAGTACTTC
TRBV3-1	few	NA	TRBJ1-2	CASSQDEGYYGYTF	TGTGCCAGCAGCCAAGATGAGGGGTACTATGGCTACACCTTC
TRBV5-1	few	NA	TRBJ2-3	CASSPDVTDTQYF	TGCGCCAGCAGCCCCGACGTCACAGATACGCAGTATTTT